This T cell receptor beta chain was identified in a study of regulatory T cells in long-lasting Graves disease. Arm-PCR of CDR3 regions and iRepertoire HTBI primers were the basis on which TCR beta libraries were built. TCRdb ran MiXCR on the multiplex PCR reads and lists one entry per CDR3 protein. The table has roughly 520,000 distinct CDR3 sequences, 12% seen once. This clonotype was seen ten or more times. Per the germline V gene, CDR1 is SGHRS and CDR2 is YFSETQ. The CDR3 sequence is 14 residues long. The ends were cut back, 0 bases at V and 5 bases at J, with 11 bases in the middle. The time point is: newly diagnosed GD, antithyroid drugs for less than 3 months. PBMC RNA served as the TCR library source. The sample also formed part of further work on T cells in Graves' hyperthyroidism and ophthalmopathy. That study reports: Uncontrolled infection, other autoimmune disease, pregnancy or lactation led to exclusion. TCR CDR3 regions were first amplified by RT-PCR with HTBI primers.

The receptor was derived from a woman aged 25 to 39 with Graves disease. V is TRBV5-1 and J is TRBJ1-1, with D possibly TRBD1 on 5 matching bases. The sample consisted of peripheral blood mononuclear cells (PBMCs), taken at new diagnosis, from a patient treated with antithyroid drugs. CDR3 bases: TGCGCCAGCAGCTTGGTACCGGGGCGAACTGAAGCTTTCTTT. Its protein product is CASSLVPGRTEAFF.